A selection of T cell receptor beta chains follows, all from one sample in a study of blood T cell repertoires in COVID-19. Produced via immunoSEQ multiplex PCR; TCRdb's table is partial and in-frame only. The sample includes about 250,000 clones, about 91% of them seen just once. Sequenced input: peripheral blood. These receptors all come from a woman under 40 with COVID-19, enrolled during active disease. Both conserved end residues are part of each CDR3. A D gene is named only where the DNA matches it firmly. Rows may omit the clone size; those that give it use once, few, many or a size class.

v_call	j_call	clone_size	d_call	cdr3_nt	cdr3_aa
TRBV30	TRBJ2-2	few	.	TGTGCCTGGAGTGTACGGCAGGACACCGGGGAGCTGTTTTTT	CAWSVRQDTGELFF
TRBV24-1	TRBJ2-3	.	TRBD1	TGTGCCACCAGTGAGGATGGGACAGGGGAAGATACGCAGTATTTT	CATSEDGTGEDTQYF
TRBV3-1/TRBV3-2	TRBJ2-1	once	.	TGTGCCATTGGGAGGAATTACAATGAGCAGTTCTTC	CAIGRNYNEQFF
TRBV5-1	TRBJ1-3	once	TRBD1	TGCGCCAGCAGCTTGGCCGGGCAGGGGGCCTCGTCTGGAAACACCATATATTTT	CASSLAGQGASSGNTIYF
TRBV4-3	TRBJ2-1	.	TRBD2	TGCGCCAGCAGCCAAGATCGGTCCAGCGGGGGGCGGGGTGAGCAGTTCTTC	CASSQDRSSGGRGEQFF
TRBV24-1	TRBJ2-1	.	TRBD2	TGTGCCACCACTGGGACGGGAGGTAATGAGCAGTTCTTC	CATTGTGGNEQFF
TRBV4-3	TRBJ2-7	once	.	TGCGCCAGCAGCCAGTCAACTAGTTACGAGCAGTACTTC	CASSQSTSYEQYF
TRBV29-1	TRBJ2-5	.	TRBD2	TGCAGCGTTGAGGTGACTAGCGGGAGGGTAGAGACCCAGTACTTC	CSVEVTSGRVETQYF
TRBV11-2	TRBJ2-1	.	TRBD2	TGTGCCAGCAGCGGGAGGGGACTAGGGTCTCGGTACAATGAGCAGTTCTTC	CASSGRGLGSRYNEQFF
TRBV5-1	TRBJ2-7	once	.	TGCGCCAGCAGCTTGGACAGACAGGCCTACGAGCAGTACTTC	CASSLDRQAYEQYF